This T cell receptor beta chain was retrieved from a study of blood T cells in healthy people across ages. On the study more broadly: Template-switching capture recovered about one barcoded beta molecule per two T cells. Study-wide findings and caveats: Getting older went along with TCR beta diversity per million T cells dropping roughly linearly.

Primed by a sample-barcoded 5' primer and a J-beta primer mix, a second PCR proceeded for roughly 6 to 12 cycles. With 12 random nucleotides, a template-switch adaptor tagged each individual cDNA molecule. One entry per CDR3 protein, called by TCRdb with MiXCR from the 5' RACE reads. The sample records roughly 1.5 million distinct CDR3 sequences, approximately 43% being singletons. Remarks on this clonotype: The antigen is unknown.

Trimming cost V 0 bases and J 7 bases; bases outside gene matches: 3. Germline loops: CDR1 SGDLS, CDR2 YYNGEE. This CDR3 spans 15 amino acids. This sequence originates from a young woman in good health. Sequencing was carried out using blood. The V gene is TRBV9, the J gene TRBJ2-1, with 11 bases matching TRBD2. CDR3 protein: CASSVGLAGSNEQFF. The CDR3 nucleotides are TGTGCCAGCAGCGTAGGACTAGCGGGATCTAATGAGCAGTTCTTC.